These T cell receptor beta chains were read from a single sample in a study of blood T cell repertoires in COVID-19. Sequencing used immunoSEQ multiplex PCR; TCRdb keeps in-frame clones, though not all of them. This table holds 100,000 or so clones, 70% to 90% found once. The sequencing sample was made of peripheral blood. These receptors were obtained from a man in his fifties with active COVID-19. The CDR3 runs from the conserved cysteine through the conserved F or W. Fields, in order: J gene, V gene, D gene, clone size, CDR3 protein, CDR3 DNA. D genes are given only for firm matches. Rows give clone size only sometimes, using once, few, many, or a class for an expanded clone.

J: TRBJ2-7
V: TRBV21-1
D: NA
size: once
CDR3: CASSSWGGSYEQYF
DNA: TGTGCCAGCAGCAGCTGGGGGGGCTCCTACGAGCAGTACTTC

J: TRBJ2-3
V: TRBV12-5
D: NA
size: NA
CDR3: CASGSFTAADTQYF
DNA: TGTGCTAGTGGTTCCTTTACAGCGGCAGATACGCAGTATTTT

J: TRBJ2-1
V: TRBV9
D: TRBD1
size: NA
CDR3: CASSSHGTGSYNEQFF
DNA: TGTGCCAGCAGCTCTCACGGGACAGGGTCCTACAATGAGCAGTTCTTC

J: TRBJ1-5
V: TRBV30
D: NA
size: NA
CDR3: CAWSSQPREPQHF
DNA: TGTGCCTGGAGTTCCCAACCAAGAGAGCCCCAGCATTTT

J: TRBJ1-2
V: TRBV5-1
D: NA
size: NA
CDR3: CASSGEKTWGYTF
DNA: TGCGCCAGCAGCGGAGAGAAAACCTGGGGCTACACCTTC

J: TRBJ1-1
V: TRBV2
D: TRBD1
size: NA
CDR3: CASTGQGSTEAFF
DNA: TGTGCCAGCACAGGACAGGGCTCCACTGAAGCTTTCTTT

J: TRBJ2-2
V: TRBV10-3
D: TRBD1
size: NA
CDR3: CAIRTGANTGELFF
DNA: TGTGCCATCAGGACAGGGGCGAACACCGGGGAGCTGTTTTTT

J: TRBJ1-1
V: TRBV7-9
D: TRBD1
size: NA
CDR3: CASSTWTGGTEAFF
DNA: TGTGCCAGCAGCACCTGGACAGGGGGTACTGAAGCTTTCTTT

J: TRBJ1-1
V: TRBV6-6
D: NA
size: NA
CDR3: CASSYSRLTNTEAFF
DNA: TGTGCCAGCAGTTACTCGAGGCTGACGAACACTGAAGCTTTCTTT

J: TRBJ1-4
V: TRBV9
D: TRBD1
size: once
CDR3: CASSVGQGRREKLFF
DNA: TGTGCCAGCAGCGTAGGACAGGGAAGGAGGGAAAAACTGTTTTTT

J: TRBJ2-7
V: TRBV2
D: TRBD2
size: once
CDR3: CASARGLAGVEQYF
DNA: TGTGCCAGCGCCCGCGGACTAGCGGGGGTCGAGCAGTACTTC

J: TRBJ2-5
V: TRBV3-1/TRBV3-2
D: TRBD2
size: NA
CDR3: CASRMSLAGSQETQYF
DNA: TGTGCCAGCAGGATGAGCCTAGCGGGGTCCCAAGAGACCCAGTACTTC

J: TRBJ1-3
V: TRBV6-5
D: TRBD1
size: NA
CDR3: CASSLDRAGNTIYF
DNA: TGTGCCAGCAGTCTAGACAGGGCTGGAAACACCATATATTTT

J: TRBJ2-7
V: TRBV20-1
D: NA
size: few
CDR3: CSASPGISYEQYF
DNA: TGCAGTGCTAGTCCCGGGATTTCCTACGAGCAGTACTTC

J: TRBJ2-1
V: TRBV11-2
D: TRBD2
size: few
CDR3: CASSRGLAGSYNEQFF
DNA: TGTGCCAGCAGCCGAGGACTAGCGGGATCCTACAATGAGCAGTTCTTC

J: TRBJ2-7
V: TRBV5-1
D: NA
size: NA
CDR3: CASSTGRGIAYEQYF
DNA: TGCGCCAGCAGCACGGGACGGGGGATAGCCTACGAGCAGTACTTC

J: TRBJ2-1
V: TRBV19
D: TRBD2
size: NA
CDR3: CASSEEAGGLYNEQFF
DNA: TGTGCCAGTAGTGAAGAAGCGGGGGGGCTCTACAATGAGCAGTTCTTC

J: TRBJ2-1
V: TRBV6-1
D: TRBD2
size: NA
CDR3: CASSEEDLRGKRSYNEQFF
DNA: TGTGCCAGCAGTGAAGAGGATTTGCGGGGGAAAAGATCCTACAATGAGCAGTTCTTC

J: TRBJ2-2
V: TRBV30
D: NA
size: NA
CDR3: CAWRARNTGELFF
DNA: TGTGCCTGGAGAGCAAGGAACACCGGGGAGCTGTTTTTT

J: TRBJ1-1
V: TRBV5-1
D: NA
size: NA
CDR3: CASSYRVRDTEAFF
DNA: TGCGCCAGCAGCTACAGGGTCAGGGACACTGAAGCTTTCTTT

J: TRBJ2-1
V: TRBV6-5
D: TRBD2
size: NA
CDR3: CASSWGGSNNEQFF
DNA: TGTGCCAGCAGTTGGGGGGGGTCTAACAATGAGCAGTTCTTC

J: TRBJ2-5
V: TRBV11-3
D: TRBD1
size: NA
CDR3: CASSLDRGTEETQYF
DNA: TGTGCCAGCAGCTTAGATCGAGGGACAGAAGAGACCCAGTACTTC

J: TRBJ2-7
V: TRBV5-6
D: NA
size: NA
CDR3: CASSWRGDSFYEQYF
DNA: TGTGCCAGCAGCTGGAGGGGGGACAGTTTCTACGAGCAGTACTTC

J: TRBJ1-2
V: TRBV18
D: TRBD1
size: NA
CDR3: CASSPSVYTGAGYGYTF
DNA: TGTGCCAGCTCACCCTCAGTATACACAGGGGCCGGCTATGGCTACACCTTC

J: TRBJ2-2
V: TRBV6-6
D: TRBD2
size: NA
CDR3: CASHGGGYNTGELFF
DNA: TGTGCCAGCCATGGGGGGGGTTACAACACCGGGGAGCTGTTTTTT